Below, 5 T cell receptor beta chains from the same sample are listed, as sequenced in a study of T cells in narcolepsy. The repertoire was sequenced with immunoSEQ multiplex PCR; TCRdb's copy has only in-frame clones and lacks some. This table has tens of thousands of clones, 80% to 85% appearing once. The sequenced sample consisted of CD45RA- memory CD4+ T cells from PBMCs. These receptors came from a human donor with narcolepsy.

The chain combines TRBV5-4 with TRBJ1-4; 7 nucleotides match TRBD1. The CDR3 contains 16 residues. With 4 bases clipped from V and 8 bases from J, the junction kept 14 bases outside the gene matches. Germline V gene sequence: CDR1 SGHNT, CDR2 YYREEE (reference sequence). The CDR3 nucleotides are TGTGCCAGCAGCCCCGGAGGCACAGGGGAAGGAGAAAAACTGTTTTTT. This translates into CASSPGGTGEGEKLFF.

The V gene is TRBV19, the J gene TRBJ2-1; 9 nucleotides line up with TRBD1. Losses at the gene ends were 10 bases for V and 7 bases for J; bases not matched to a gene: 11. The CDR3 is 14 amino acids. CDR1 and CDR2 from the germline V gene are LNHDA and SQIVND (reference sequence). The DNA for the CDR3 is TGTGCCACGCGGCGGGACAGGGTGGTGAATGAGCAGTTCTTC. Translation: CATRRDRVVNEQFF.

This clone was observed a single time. CDR3 amino acids: CASSFQQGITYEQYF. The CDR3 DNA is TGTGCCAGCAGCTTTCAACAGGGGATTACCTACGAGCAGTACTTC. This rearrangement joins TRBV7-2 to TRBJ2-7, with TRBD1 identical over 7 bases. This CDR3 is built from 15 residues. From germline, CDR1 is SGHTA and CDR2 FQGNSA. V trimming: 3 bases; J trimming: 2 bases; junction bases outside the gene matches: 7.

This CDR3 reads CASSQGQGEETQYF. CDR3 in DNA: TGTGCCAGCAGCCAGGGACAGGGGGAAGAGACCCAGTACTTC. The chain recombines TRBV4-2 with TRBJ2-5; 11 bases agree with TRBD1. This CDR3 has 14 amino acids. Unmatched junction bases numbered 0, after V lost 3 bases and J lost 3 bases. Germline V CDR1 and CDR2: LGHNA, YNFKEQ.

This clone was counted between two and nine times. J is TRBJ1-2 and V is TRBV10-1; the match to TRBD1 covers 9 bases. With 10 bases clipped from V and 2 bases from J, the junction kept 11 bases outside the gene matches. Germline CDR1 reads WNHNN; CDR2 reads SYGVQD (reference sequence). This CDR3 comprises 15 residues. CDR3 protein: CANTHRDRENYGYTF. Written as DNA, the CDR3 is TGCGCCAACACGCATAGGGACAGGGAAAACTATGGCTACACCTTC.